The subject of this entry is one T cell receptor beta chain. Its antigen is still unknown. Germline assignment: CDR1 SGHAT and CDR2 FQDESV (reference sequence). Germline trimming cut 2 bases from V and 2 bases from J; bases unmatched to any gene: 6. The CDR3 is 15 residues long. A J-beta primer mix and a sample-barcoded 5' primer were used in a second PCR of about 7 to 12 cycles. One entry per CDR3 protein results from TCRdb running MiXCR on the 5' RACE reads. The data show hundreds of thousands of distinct CDR3 sequences, with less than 80% seen just once and around a quarter held by the top ten. This specimen comes from a study of blood T cells in healthy people across ages. Study-level findings and limits: It was not possible, with unsorted PBMCs, to conclusively compare naive and antigen-experienced cells. A greater number of naive CD4+ cells and higher diversity distinguished long-lived donors from aged donors.

The chain couples TRBV11-1 to TRBJ2-7, with 7 bases aligning to TRBD1. Sequenced material: blood. This sequence was found in a man aged 25 to 45 in good health. CDR3 sequence: CASSLLRDRPYEQYF. CDR3 DNA: TGTGCCAGCAGCTTACTCCGGGACAGACCCTACGAGCAGTACTTC.